One and the same sample provided the 27 T cell receptor beta chains below, sequenced in a study of T cells in Graves' hyperthyroidism and ophthalmopathy. There were TCR beta CDR3 regions amplified from RNA transcripts. In the first-round RT-PCR of the TCR CDR3, the HTBI primer set was used. TCRdb re-derived calls from the multiplex PCR reads in MiXCR, one entry per CDR3 protein. The sample has about 720,000 distinct CDR3 sequences, around a sixth seen once. The sequenced material came from blood. The source is a woman between 50 and 59 years old with Graves' hyperthyroidism that later progressed to Graves' ophthalmopathy.

In this sample, this clonotype turned up many times. DNA for the CDR3: TGTGCCAGCAGCTACTCCGTGGGACCGACTAGAGGCACTGAAGCTTTCTTT. This gives the protein CASSYSVGPTRGTEAFF. This chain links TRBV7-9 with TRBJ1-1; D possibly corresponds to TRBD1 (5 bases). Germline CDR1 SEHNR, CDR2 FQNEAQ (reference sequence). The CDR3 consists of 17 residues. Trimming pared 4 bases from V and 4 bases from J, leaving 22 bases between.

The chain has TRBV6-1 and TRBJ2-7, with 8 bases aligning to TRBD2. CDR1 is MNHNS and CDR2 is SASEGT in the germline V gene. This CDR3 has 13 residues. V lost 10 bases to trimming and J lost 4 bases; unmatched junction nucleotides: 9. CDR3 nucleotides: TGTGCCATCATGGCGGGGGGCCAGTACGAGCAGTACTTC. This translates into CAIMAGGQYEQYF.

Remarks on this clonotype: A much larger clone differs from this one at a single base, so this may be a read error. The chain joins TRBV12-3 or TRBV12-4 to TRBJ2-7, with 8 nucleotides matching TRBD1. Trimming took 8 bases from V and 5 from J; bases not matched to a gene: 8. CDR3 length equals 13 residues. In DNA form, the CDR3 reads TGTGCCAGCGGTCAATGGACAGGGAACGAGCAGTACTTC. It yields the protein CASGQWTGNEQYF.

The gene calls are TRBV7-9 and TRBJ1-5, with D possibly TRBD1 on 5 matching bases. Trimming cost V 1 base and J 0 bases, with 10 bases left between them. Germline V lookup: CDR1 SEHNR, CDR2 FQNEAQ (reference sequence). The CDR3 totals 16 residues. The CDR3 region is CASSLDPGFSNQPQHF. The CDR3 DNA follows: TGTGCCAGCAGCTTAGACCCAGGGTTTAGCAATCAGCCCCAGCATTTT.

This clonotype was counted at least ten times. The chain employs TRBV11-1 and TRBJ2-2; TRBD1 matches at 7 bases. The V segment lost 0 bases and the J segment 0 bases; nucleotides outside the gene matches: 1. The germline V gene encodes CDR1 SGHAT and CDR2 FQDESV (reference sequence). The CDR3 runs to 16 residues. The CDR3 region is CASSLAGQPNTGELFF. CDR3 DNA: TGTGCCAGCAGCTTAGCGGGACAGCCGAACACCGGGGAGCTGTTTTTT.

This rearrangement joins TRBV28 to TRBJ2-5; 8 bases agree with TRBD1. Per the germline V gene, CDR1 is MDHEN and CDR2 is SYDVKM. J lost 3 bases, V lost 2 bases, and 5 bases had no gene match. The CDR3 is 15 residues long. In DNA form, the CDR3 reads TGTGCCAGCAGTTTACCAGGGGGCCCAAAAGAGACCCAGTACTTC. This encodes CASSLPGGPKETQYF.

This clonotype was recorded at least ten times. The chain employs TRBV5-1 and TRBJ1-1; no reliable D call. Trimming took 6 bases from V and 7 from J, leaving 13 bases between them. Germline CDR1 is SGHRS and CDR2 is YFSETQ. The CDR3 has 12 amino acids. Here the CDR3 reads CASKISEGEAFF. CDR3 DNA sequence: TGCGCCAGCAAGATATCAGAGGGTGAAGCTTTCTTT.

This sequence joins TRBV15 and TRBJ2-2, with D possibly called TRBD1 or TRBD2 (6 bases each). V was trimmed by 0 bases and J by 7 bases, leaving 9 bases between them. Per the germline V gene, CDR1 is LNHNV and CDR2 is YYDKDF (reference sequence). CDR3 length: 14 amino acids. The CDR3 DNA sequence: TGTGCCACCAGCAGAGACGGGGGCGGCGGGGAGCTGTTTTTT. Encoded protein: CATSRDGGGGELFF.

The V and J genes are TRBV20-1 and TRBJ1-5; weak D call: TRBD1 (5 bases). There are 13 residues in the CDR3. The V gene's germline CDR1 is DFQATT and CDR2 SNEGSKA (reference sequence). V was shortened by 4 bases and J by 6 bases, with 13 bases between the two germline ends. CDR3 protein: CSATGNRSQPQHF. DNA for the CDR3: TGCAGTGCTACAGGGAACCGGAGTCAGCCCCAGCATTTT.

This clonotype came up many times. The genes are TRBV5-1 and TRBJ2-7; a weak D match, TRBD2 (5 bases). The CDR3 has 15 residues. Trimming left V 0 bases short and J 2 bases short, with 12 bases between. In germline, CDR1 is SGHRS, CDR2 YFSETQ. This CDR3 is CASSLVVDSTYEQYF. The CDR3 region has the DNA TGCGCCAGCAGCTTGGTTGTGGACTCCACCTACGAGCAGTACTTC.

As regards this clonotype: One junction end disagrees with the germline gene, perhaps due to a read error. DNA for the CDR3: TGCGCCAGCAGTTTGGACCTCCAAGAGACCCAGTGCTTC. It codes for CASSLDLQETQCF. J is TRBJ2-5 and V is TRBV5-1, with no clear D. The CDR3 is 13 amino acids. Germline V gives CDR1 SGHRS, CDR2 YFSETQ.

This clonotype was observed a handful of times. V is TRBV27 and J is TRBJ1-2, with D unresolved. CDR1 and CDR2 (germline): MNHEY, SMNVEV (reference sequence). V was cut by 6 bases and J by 5 bases, with 13 bases left in between. The CDR3 is 13 residues long. CDR3 loop: CASSYGQTYGYTF. The CDR3 bases are TGTGCCAGCAGCTACGGGCAGACATATGGCTACACCTTC.

The chain combines TRBV12-3 or TRBV12-4 with TRBJ1-3; D is ambiguous. The V end lost 3 bases, the J end lost 0 bases, and 9 bases lay between the germline ends. CDR3 length: 15 residues. In DNA, the CDR3 is TGTGCCAGCAGTTTTCGGGAGATCTCTGGAAACACCATATATTTT. Translated: CASSFREISGNTIYF.

The rearrangement uses TRBV28 and TRBJ2-7; D gene ambiguous. This CDR3 spans 14 amino acids. Trimming cost V 10 bases and J 4 bases, with 20 bases left between them. Germline V gene data show CDR1 as MDHEN and CDR2 as SYDVKM. The CDR3 here is CANPSLPPWYEQYF. In nucleotides, the CDR3 is TGTGCCAACCCTTCGCTCCCCCCCTGGTACGAGCAGTACTTC.

This clonotype was picked up a small number of times. The chain uses TRBV4-1 and TRBJ1-2, with a tentative D call TRBD1 (6 bases). V was trimmed by 0 bases and J by 4 bases, leaving 12 bases between them. The germline gives CDR1 MGHRA, CDR2 YSYEKL. This CDR3 has 15 amino acids. This CDR3 is CASSQDRGQGYGYTF. CDR3 nucleotides: TGCGCCAGCAGCCAAGATCGGGGGCAGGGCTATGGCTACACCTTC.

This clonotype was observed at least ten times. CDR3 coding DNA: TGTGCCAGCAGTTATCGTCCAGGGGGATATAGCAATCAGCCCCAGCATTTT. This gives the protein CASSYRPGGYSNQPQHF. The chain uses TRBV6-5 and TRBJ1-5, with TRBD1 matching 7 bases. The CDR3 totals 17 residues. After removal of 3 bases from V and 0 bases from J, the junction contained 8 bases not matched to a gene. Per the germline V gene, CDR1 is MNHEY and CDR2 is SVGAGI.

The chain couples TRBV6-2 or TRBV6-3 to TRBJ2-1, with TRBD1 as a possible D gene (5 bases). This CDR3 has 14 residues. V was pared by 5 bases and J by 4 bases, with 12 bases between. Per the germline V gene, CDR1 is MNHEY and CDR2 is SVGEGT. CDR3 nucleotide sequence: TGTGCCAGCAGTCGCAGGGCATTTTACAATGAGCAGTTCTTC. This translates into CASSRRAFYNEQFF.

The chain has TRBV10-3 and TRBJ1-2; D remains unclear. The CDR3 loop spans 16 amino acids. Deletions cut 4 bases from V and 1 base from J, with 16 bases between. Germline V CDR1 and CDR2: ENHRY, SYGVKD. The CDR3 reads CAISGPVRGGNYGYTF. DNA for the CDR3: TGTGCCATCAGTGGACCGGTCCGGGGAGGTAACTATGGCTACACCTTC.

This clonotype has a count of ten or more. This rearrangement joins TRBV20-1 to TRBJ1-2, with D hard to call. V was clipped by 0 bases and J by 1 base, with 12 bases between them. Per the germline V gene, CDR1 is DFQATT and CDR2 is SNEGSKA (reference sequence). The CDR3 has 15 residues. The CDR3 coding sequence is TGCAGTGCTAGAGATCCCGACGGATTTAACTATGGCTACACCTTC. Amino acids: CSARDPDGFNYGYTF.

The V call is TRBV19, the J call TRBJ1-2; 8 nucleotides align to TRBD1. CDR1 and CDR2 from the germline V gene are LNHDA and SQIVND (reference sequence). CDR3 length equals 14 residues. V gave up 4 bases and J gave up 7 bases; unmatched junction bases: 8. The CDR3 DNA reads as TGTGCCAGTAGTAACTTCGACAGGGGTGGTGGCTACACCTTC. Its translation: CASSNFDRGGGYTF.

This chain joins TRBV20-1 and TRBJ2-5, with 7 bases that match TRBD2. CDR1 and CDR2 from the germline V gene are DFQATT and SNEGSKA (reference sequence). The CDR3 runs 15 residues. J gave up 2 bases and V 0 bases, and 6 bases lay outside the gene matches. CDR3 in DNA: TGCAGTGCTAGAGATGGGAGCGGGGAGCAAGAGACCCAGTACTTC. Protein: CSARDGSGEQETQYF.

V gene TRBV6-2 or TRBV6-3 combines with J gene TRBJ1-6, with D unresolved. Germline loops: CDR1 MNHEY, CDR2 SVGEGT. The CDR3 loop spans 12 amino acids. V shed 2 bases and J shed 9 bases, with 5 bases lying between them. CDR3 DNA: TGTGCCAGCAGTTACACGAGTTCACCCCTCCACTTT. Translation gives CASSYTSSPLHF.

This clonotype was recorded once. V gene TRBV7-6 combines with J gene TRBJ2-2; D uncertain. The CDR3 is 16 residues long. V lost 5 bases to trimming and J lost 1 base, with 14 bases between them. Per the germline V gene, CDR1 is SGHVS and CDR2 is FNYEAQ. CDR3 DNA: TGTGCCAGCAGCGATTCCCGGGCCCAGAACACCGGGGAGCTGTTTTTT. It is translated as CASSDSRAQNTGELFF.

The chain recombines TRBV4-1 with TRBJ1-5; D gene ambiguous. CDR1 and CDR2 (germline): MGHRA, YSYEKL. The CDR3 sequence is 14 residues long. The V end was cut by 4 bases, the J end by 3 bases, with 10 bases between. The CDR3 nucleotides are TGCGCCAGCAGCCCAGCGGCAGACAATCAGCCCCAGCATTTT. It codes for CASSPAADNQPQHF.

This clonotype was seen more than once but under ten times. A much larger clone lies one base from this, so it may be a read error. The rearrangement links TRBV3-1 to TRBJ1-1; no definite D call. The CDR3 length is 11 residues. The germline CDR1 and CDR2 sequences are LGHDT and YNNKEL (reference sequence). V was shortened by 11 bases and J by 10 bases, with 17 bases between the two germline ends. The CDR3 spells CACTYGSTAFF. CDR3 nucleotides: TGTGCCTGCACCTACGGGAGTACAGCTTTCTTT.

This clonotype was recorded a few times. V usage is TRBV29-1 and J usage is TRBJ1-2; 8 bases line up with TRBD1. Germline V gene data show CDR1 as SQVTM and CDR2 as ANQGSEA. The CDR3 sequence is 16 residues long. V shed 4 bases, J shed 5 bases, and the junction held 15 bases outside the gene matches. CDR3 amino acids: CSVAPTGGAVTYGYTF. Here the CDR3 DNA reads TGCAGCGTTGCACCAACAGGGGGAGCGGTAACGTATGGCTACACCTTC.

This clonotype was seen a handful of times. The V call is TRBV5-1, the J call TRBJ1-6; D gene ambiguous. From germline, CDR1 is SGHRS and CDR2 YFSETQ. The CDR3 runs 13 residues. Trimming removed 4 bases from V and 7 bases from J, with 9 bases in between. CDR3 nucleotides: TGCGCCAGCAGCGGACGGTCAAATTCACCCCTCCACTTT. Protein: CASSGRSNSPLHF.